The 3 T cell receptor beta chains given below trace back to one sample, sequenced in a study of T cells of healthy individuals. From the 5' RACE reads, TCRdb called clonotypes with MiXCR, one entry per CDR3 protein. The table has 60,000 to 80,000 distinct CDR3 sequences, about 17% seen once. These TCRs come from a human donor in good health.

This clonotype was observed a few times. The V call is TRBV4-1, the J call TRBJ1-1; unclear D gene. Germline values: CDR1 MGHRA, CDR2 YSYEKL. CDR3 length: 12 amino acids. V lost 1 base, J lost 10 bases, and 10 bases lay in between. This CDR3 reads CASSQVLGVAFF. CDR3 nucleotides: TGCGCCAGCAGCCAAGTCCTCGGGGTAGCTTTCTTT.

J is TRBJ2-6 and V is TRBV29-1; D remains ambiguous. This CDR3 has 13 amino acids. CDR1 SQVTM and CDR2 ANQGSEA come from the germline V gene. Trimming took off 8 bases at V and 2 bases at J, with 10 bases between the two ends. DNA for the CDR3: TGCAGCTCCTCCGGGCCTGGGGCCAACGTCCTGACTTTC. Translating it yields CSSSGPGANVLTF.

This clonotype was counted a few times. The chain uses TRBV5-1 and TRBJ2-7; the match to TRBD1 covers 10 bases. CDR3 length equals 15 residues. Germline assignment: CDR1 SGHRS and CDR2 YFSETQ. The J segment lost 0 bases and the V segment lost 5 bases, leaving 5 bases of the junction unmatched. As DNA, the CDR3 is TGCGCCAGCAGTGGTGGGGACAGGGGCTCCTACGAGCAGTACTTC. Residues: CASSGGDRGSYEQYF.